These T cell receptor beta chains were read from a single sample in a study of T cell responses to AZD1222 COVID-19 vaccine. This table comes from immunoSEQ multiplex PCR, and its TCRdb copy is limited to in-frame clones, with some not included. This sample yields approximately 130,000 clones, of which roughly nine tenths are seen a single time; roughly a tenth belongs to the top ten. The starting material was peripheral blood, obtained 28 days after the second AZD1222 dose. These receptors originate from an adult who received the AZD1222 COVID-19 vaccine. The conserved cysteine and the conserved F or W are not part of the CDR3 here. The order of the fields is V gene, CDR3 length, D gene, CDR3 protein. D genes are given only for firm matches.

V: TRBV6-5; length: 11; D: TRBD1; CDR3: ASSTGTGFGYT
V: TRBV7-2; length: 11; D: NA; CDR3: ASSPSLNTEAF
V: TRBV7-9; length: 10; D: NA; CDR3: ASSARVGGYT
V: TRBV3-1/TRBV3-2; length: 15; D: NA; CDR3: ASSQEVPAGYTDTQY
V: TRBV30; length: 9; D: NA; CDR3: AWTVGNTIY
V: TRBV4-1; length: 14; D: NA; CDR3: ASSQAQAATNEKLF
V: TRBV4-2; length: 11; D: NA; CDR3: ASSQDLYNEQF
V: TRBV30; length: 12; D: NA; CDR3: AWSVRGVPWEQF
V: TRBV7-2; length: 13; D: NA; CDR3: ASSPTLAGANVLT
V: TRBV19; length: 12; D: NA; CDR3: ASIGQAANEKLF
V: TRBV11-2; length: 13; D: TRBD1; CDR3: ASSLSWTGTDTQY
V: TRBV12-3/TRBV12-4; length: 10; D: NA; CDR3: ASSYRAYGYT
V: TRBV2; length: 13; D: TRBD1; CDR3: ASSLGQAGTGELF